Each of the 7 T cell receptor beta chains below was sequenced from the same sample in a study of cytomegalovirus exposure and HLA in healthy donors. Primers included in the PCR were 60 Vbeta and 13 Jbeta primers. Assay used: immunoSEQ multiplex PCR; TCRdb lists only in-frame clones, some missing. The top ten hold 1% to 1.5% of the sample, which has some 200,000 clones, 9.5% seen once. Sequences were obtained from PBMCs. The source of these receptors is a woman aged 30 to 39 in good health and CMV-seropositive.

The chain is built from TRBV12-5 and TRBJ1-5; D ambiguous. Germline CDR1 is LGHNT and CDR2 is FRNRAP. The V and J ends lost 5 bases and 2 bases respectively, with 7 bases between them. CDR3 length equals 13 residues. The CDR3 protein is CASGIEGNQPQHF. The CDR3 DNA follows: TGTGCTAGTGGTATTGAGGGCAATCAGCCCCAGCATTTT.

V usage is TRBV5-1 and J usage is TRBJ2-7, with TRBD2 identical over 7 bases. Germline CDR1 reads SGHRS; CDR2 reads YFSETQ. The junction had 17 bases not matched to a gene; V was cut back by 3 bases and J by 2 bases. The CDR3 contains 18 residues. The CDR3 DNA is TGCGCCAGCAGCTCGCGGCCGGTTTCCGCGGGAGACCCCTACGAGCAGTACTTC. It specifies CASSSRPVSAGDPYEQYF. Together with reference TRBV5-1 and TRBJ2-7, the CDR3 gives the full variable domain: KAGVTQTPRYLIKTRGQQVTLSCSPISGHRSVSWYQQTPGQGLQFLFEYFSETQRNKGNFPGRFSGRQFSNSRSEMNVSTLELGDSALYLCASSSRPVSAGDPYEQYFGPGTRLTVT.

V gene TRBV13 combines with J gene TRBJ2-7; the match to TRBD1 covers 11 bases. Germline V gene sequence: CDR1 PRHDT, CDR2 FYEKMQ (reference sequence). The CDR3 runs to 15 residues. Trimming removed 6 bases from V and 3 bases from J; junction bases left unmatched: 7. Written as DNA, the CDR3 is TGTGCCAGCAGTCGGACGGGACAGGGGGTCTACGAGCAGTACTTC. It encodes CASSRTGQGVYEQYF.

V and J are TRBV7-9 and TRBJ1-2; 9 bases line up with TRBD1. The V segment lost 1 base and the J segment 5 bases; nucleotides outside the gene matches: 8. The CDR3 is made up of 16 amino acids. The germline V gene encodes CDR1 SEHNR and CDR2 FQNEAQ (reference sequence). CDR3: CASSLGYRGPQYGYTF. As DNA, the CDR3 is TGTGCCAGCAGCTTAGGTTACAGGGGGCCACAATATGGCTACACCTTC.

V is TRBV6-1 and J is TRBJ2-7; D possibly corresponds to TRBD2 (6 bases). Germline V lookup: CDR1 MNHNS, CDR2 SASEGT. The CDR3 length is 13 residues. Trimming took 2 bases from V and 7 from J, leaving 12 bases between them. The CDR3 region is CASSESGVGEQYF. CDR3 DNA: TGTGCCAGCAGTGAATCGGGAGTTGGGGAGCAGTACTTC.

Here the CDR3 DNA reads TGTGCCAGCAGCTTAGCGTTATCCAGCACTGAAGCTTTCTTT. Translation: CASSLALSSTEAFF. V is TRBV7-2 and J is TRBJ1-1; no reliable D call. Germline V CDR1 and CDR2: SGHTA, FQGNSA. The CDR3 is 14 residues long. V gave up 0 bases and J gave up 4 bases, with 9 bases separating them.

This clone was observed a handful of times. The chain employs TRBV11-2 and TRBJ2-7; 8 bases map to TRBD2. Trimming at V came to 5 bases and at J to 5 bases, leaving 5 bases not matched to a gene. This CDR3 contains 13 residues. Germline V gene data show CDR1 as SGHAT and CDR2 as FQNNGV. In DNA, the CDR3 is TGTGCCAGCAGCCTTGGCGGGGGGCACGAGCAGTACTTC. Translated, it gives CASSLGGGHEQYF. The whole variable domain, filled in from reference TRBV11-2 and TRBJ2-7, reads EAGVAQSPRYKIIEKRQSVAFWCNPISGHATLYWYQQILGQGPKLLIQFQNNGVVDDSQLPKDRFSAERLKGVDSTLKIQPAKLEDSAVYLCASSLGGGHEQYFGPGTRLTVT.